Sequencing of this T cell receptor (beta chain) was carried out in a study of blood T cells in healthy people across ages. Trimming shortened V by 6 bases and J by 2 bases, and 13 bases separated the two germline ends. CDR1 and CDR2 (germline): SQVTM, ANQGSEA. This CDR3 spans 13 amino acids. Combining a sample-barcoded 5' primer with a J-beta primer mix, a second PCR ran for roughly 6 to 12 cycles. TCRdb redid the calling of the 5' RACE reads with MiXCR, one entry per CDR3 protein. This sample has roughly 680,000 distinct CDR3 sequences; 40% to 65% occur once, and the top ten carry about 13%. Material: blood. The chain combines TRBV29-1 with TRBJ2-5, with D possibly being TRBD1 (5 bases). The receptor was isolated from a woman of 80 years or more in good health. CDR3 sequence: CSVTAEQQETQYF. Written as DNA, the CDR3 is TGCAGCGTGACAGCAGAACAACAAGAGACCCAGTACTTC.